The clone carrying this T cell receptor beta chain was observed a few times. Libraries were prepared by immunoSEQ multiplex PCR; TCRdb keeps only in-frame clonotypes and omits some of them. The table includes over 20,000 clones, around nine tenths detected once. This record comes from a study of blood T cell repertoires in COVID-19. Sequencing was performed on peripheral blood. This receptor was obtained from a human donor in a cohort sampled during active COVID-19. The donor label of this sample is uncertain.

This CDR3 reads CASETSGSRLNEQFF. Here the CDR3 DNA reads TGTGCCAGCGAGACTAGCGGGAGCCGATTGAATGAGCAGTTCTTC. V is TRBV6-5 and J is TRBJ2-1; 12 nucleotides match TRBD2. Germline CDR1 reads MNHEY; CDR2 reads SVGAGI. The CDR3 length is 15 residues. The junction had 9 bases not matched to a gene; V was cut back by 8 bases and J by 7 bases.